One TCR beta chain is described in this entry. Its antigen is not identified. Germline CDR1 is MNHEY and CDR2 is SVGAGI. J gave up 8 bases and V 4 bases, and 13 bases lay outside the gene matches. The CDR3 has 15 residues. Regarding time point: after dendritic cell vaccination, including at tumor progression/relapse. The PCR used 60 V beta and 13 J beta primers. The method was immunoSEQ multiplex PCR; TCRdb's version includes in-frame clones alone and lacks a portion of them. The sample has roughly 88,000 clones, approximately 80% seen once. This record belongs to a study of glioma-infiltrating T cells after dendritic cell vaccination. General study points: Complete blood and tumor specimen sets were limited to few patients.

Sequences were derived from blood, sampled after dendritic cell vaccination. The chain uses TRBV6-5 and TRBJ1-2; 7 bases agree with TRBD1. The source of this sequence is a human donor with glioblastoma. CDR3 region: CASSLGGREDEGYTF. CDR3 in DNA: TGTGCCAGCAGTTTAGGGGGCAGAGAAGACGAGGGCTACACCTTC.